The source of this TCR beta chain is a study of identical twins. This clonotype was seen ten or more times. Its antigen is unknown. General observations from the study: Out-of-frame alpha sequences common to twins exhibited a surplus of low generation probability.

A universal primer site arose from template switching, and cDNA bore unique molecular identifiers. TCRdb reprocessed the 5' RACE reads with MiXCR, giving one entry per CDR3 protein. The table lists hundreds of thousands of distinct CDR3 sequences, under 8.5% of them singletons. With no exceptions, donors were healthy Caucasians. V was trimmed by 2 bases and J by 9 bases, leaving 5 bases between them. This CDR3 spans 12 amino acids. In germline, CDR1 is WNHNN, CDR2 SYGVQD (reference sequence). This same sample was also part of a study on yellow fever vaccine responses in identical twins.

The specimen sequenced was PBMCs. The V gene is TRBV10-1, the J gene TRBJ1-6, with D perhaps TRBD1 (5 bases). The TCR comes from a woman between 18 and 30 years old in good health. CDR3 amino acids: CASSEGGSPLHF. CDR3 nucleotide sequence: TGCGCCAGCAGTGAGGGGGGTTCACCCCTCCACTTT.